The clone carrying this T cell receptor beta chain is medium-sized (0.01 to 0.1%). What it recognizes is unknown. Germline-derived CDR1 and CDR2 are MDHEN and SYDVKM. The V and J ends lost 5 bases and 3 bases respectively, with 11 bases between them. The CDR3 has 13 residues. Assay: immunoSEQ multiplex PCR; the TCRdb copy retains only in-frame clones and omits some. The sample has about 47,000 clones; 80% to 90% are singletons. These data are taken from a study of T cell clones after liver transplantation. Study background: As an antigen-independent comparator, third-party-reactive TCRbeta sequences came from pre-transplant mixed lymphocyte reactions. Timepoints were pre-transplant, pre-withdrawal, and after withdrawal was completed or failed.

Study conclusions and caveats: Compared with third party-reactive sequences, donor-reactive ones declined more, independent of withdrawal success. Graft donor-reactive T cells possibly entered the graft instead of undergoing deletion.

This receptor was taken from a human patient who received a liver transplant. Some T cells may be graft donor cells. This chain uses TRBV28 with TRBJ2-7; possibly TRBD2 for D (6 bases). This specimen consisted of CD8+ T cells from blood, obtained 12 months after liver transplant. The CDR3 sequence: CASSPGEVYEQYF. CDR3 bases: TGTGCCAGCAGTCCCGGGGAGGTCTACGAGCAGTACTTC.